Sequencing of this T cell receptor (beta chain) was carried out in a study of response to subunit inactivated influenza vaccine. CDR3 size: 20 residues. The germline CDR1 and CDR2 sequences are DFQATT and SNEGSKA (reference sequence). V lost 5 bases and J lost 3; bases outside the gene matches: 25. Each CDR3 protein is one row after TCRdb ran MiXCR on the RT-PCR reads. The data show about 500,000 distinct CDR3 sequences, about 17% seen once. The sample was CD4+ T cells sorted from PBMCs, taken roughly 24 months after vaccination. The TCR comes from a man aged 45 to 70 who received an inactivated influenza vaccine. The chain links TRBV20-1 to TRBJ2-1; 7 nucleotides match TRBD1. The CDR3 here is CSAAPRDRLLNPSHYNEQFF. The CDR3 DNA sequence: TGCAGTGCTGCTCCCCGGGACAGACTTTTAAATCCCTCACACTACAATGAGCAGTTCTTC.